One sample yielded the 20 T cell receptor beta chains listed below, sequenced in a study of response to subunit inactivated influenza vaccine. TCRdb re-derived calls from the RT-PCR reads in MiXCR, one entry per CDR3 protein. This table has 300,000 to 350,000 distinct CDR3 sequences, around 22% appearing once. Material: PBMCs from blood, obtained approximately 20 months after vaccination. These receptors were taken from a man between 50 and 70 years old who received an inactivated influenza vaccine.

In DNA, the CDR3 is TGCGCCAGCAGCTCGGATGGAAACACCATATATTTT. Its protein product is CASSSDGNTIYF. The chain recombines TRBV5-1 with TRBJ1-3; D is uncertain. The CDR3 extends over 12 amino acids. Between the trimmed V and J ends, which lost 3 bases and 3 bases, there was a span of 4 bases. Germline values: CDR1 SGHRS, CDR2 YFSETQ.

V and J are TRBV25-1 and TRBJ2-5; 11 bases line up with TRBD2. CDR1 is MGHDK and CDR2 is SYGVNS in the germline V gene. Unmatched junction bases numbered 10, after V lost 5 bases and J lost 2 bases. CDR3 length: 17 residues. The CDR3 reads CASSSSRLAGRQETQYF. CDR3 DNA: TGTGCCAGCAGTAGTTCCCGACTAGCGGGGAGACAAGAGACCCAGTACTTC.

V gene TRBV20-1 combines with J gene TRBJ1-2; the D gene is possibly TRBD1 (5 bases). Trimming cost V 1 base and J 1 base, with 22 bases left between them. The CDR3 spans 18 residues. Germline V gene lookup returns CDR1 DFQATT and CDR2 SNEGSKA (reference sequence). DNA of the CDR3: TGCAGTGCTAGAGTGATAGGGTGGGAGGCCGGGGGTAACTATGGCTACACCTTC. Encoded protein: CSARVIGWEAGGNYGYTF.

This clonotype was recorded a few times. The V call is TRBV11-1, the J call TRBJ2-7; a possible D gene is TRBD1 (6 bases). In germline, CDR1 is SGHAT, CDR2 FQDESV (reference sequence). The V and J ends lost 5 bases and 1 base respectively, with 15 bases between them. The CDR3 covers 15 residues. The CDR3 DNA is TGTGCCAGCAGCCCCCGGGACACATATTCCTACGAGCAGTACTTC. Residues: CASSPRDTYSYEQYF.

The gene calls are TRBV4-3 and TRBJ2-7; 7 bases agree with TRBD1. The V and J ends lost 5 bases and 4 bases, in that order; junction bases with no gene match: 11. This CDR3 spans 15 amino acids. The germline V gene encodes CDR1 LGHNA and CDR2 YSLEER. Written as DNA, the CDR3 is TGCGCCAGCAGCGACCGGGACAGCCCTATATACGAGCAGTACTTC. Translated: CASSDRDSPIYEQYF.

J is TRBJ2-1 and V is TRBV6-2 or TRBV6-3; 9 positions agree with TRBD2. Germline-derived CDR1 and CDR2 are MNHEY and SVGEGT. The V segment lost 0 bases and the J segment 5 bases; nucleotides outside the gene matches: 2. The CDR3 spans 15 residues. CDR3 sequence: CASSYSSGSHNEQFF. As DNA, the CDR3 is TGTGCCAGCAGTTACTCTAGCGGGAGCCACAATGAGCAGTTCTTC.

This clonotype has more than one count but fewer than ten. The chain employs TRBV6-1 and TRBJ1-4; no definite D call. The germline V gene has CDR1 MNHNS and CDR2 SASEGT. This CDR3 has 16 residues. V shed 1 base and J shed 5 bases, with 14 bases lying between them. In DNA form, the CDR3 reads TGTGCCAGCAGTGAAGGTCGGACTCCCCGAAATGAAAAACTGTTTTTT. It yields the protein CASSEGRTPRNEKLFF.

Regarding this clonotype: Mismatch with germline at one junction end may stem from a read error. This chain uses TRBV5-5 with TRBJ1-1, with D tentatively TRBD1 (6 bases). Per the germline V gene, CDR1 is SGHKS and CDR2 is YYEKEE (reference sequence). The CDR3 contains 14 residues. The CDR3 DNA sequence: TGTGCCAGCAGCTACAGGGTGGAGAACGCTGAAGCTTTCTTT. This codes for CASSYRVENAEAFF.

The chain is built from TRBV12-3 or TRBV12-4 and TRBJ2-3; 7 bases line up with TRBD2. The CDR3 consists of 14 residues. The trim removed 7 bases at V and 2 bases at J, leaving 6 bases unmatched. The CDR3 bases are TGTGCCAGCACCAGCTGGGACTACACAGATACGCAGTATTTT. This codes for CASTSWDYTDTQYF.

This chain joins TRBV20-1 and TRBJ1-2; weak D call: TRBD1 (5 bases). The CDR3 is made up of 12 amino acids. The germline gives CDR1 DFQATT, CDR2 SNEGSKA (reference sequence). V was trimmed by 0 bases and J by 13 bases, leaving 15 bases between them. CDR3 in amino acids: CSARDPSEGCTF. As DNA, the CDR3 is TGCAGTGCTAGAGATCCCTCGGAGGGGTGCACCTTC.

V usage is TRBV6-1 and J usage is TRBJ2-6; 10 bases line up with TRBD1. Germline CDR1 reads MNHNS; CDR2 reads SASEGT. The V gene end was trimmed by 7 bases and the J gene end by 3 bases; junction bases not matched to a gene: 3. CDR3 length: 15 amino acids. The CDR3: CASMTGGSGANVLTF. The DNA of the CDR3 is TGTGCCAGCATGACAGGGGGCAGTGGGGCCAACGTCCTGACTTTC.

The rearrangement uses TRBV18 and TRBJ2-3, with 10 bases identical to TRBD2. From germline, CDR1 is KGHSH and CDR2 LQKENI. The CDR3 is 15 residues long. The junction had 6 bases not matched to a gene; V was cut back by 4 bases and J by 5 bases. The CDR3 reads CASSLGLAKGDTQYF. CDR3 coding DNA: TGTGCCAGCTCACTGGGACTAGCGAAAGGAGATACGCAGTATTTT.

This clonotype was observed many times. V gene TRBV6-2 or TRBV6-3 combines with J gene TRBJ1-1, with D perhaps TRBD1 (6 bases). CDR3 size: 13 residues. CDR1 and CDR2 (germline): MNHEY, SVGEGT. V lost 0 bases and J 7 bases, leaving 9 bases between the germline ends. DNA of the CDR3: TGTGCCAGCAGTTACTCAGGGGGGAGTGAAGCTTTCTTT. Residues: CASSYSGGSEAFF.

This clonotype occurred many times. The V and J genes are TRBV12-3 or TRBV12-4 and TRBJ1-1; no definite D call. V shed 3 bases and J shed 1 base, with 9 bases lying between them. This CDR3 region has 14 residues. CDR3 amino acids: CASSLLRSNTEAFF. CDR3 sequence (DNA): TGTGCCAGCAGTTTGCTCCGGTCGAACACTGAAGCTTTCTTT.

This clonotype was counted at least ten times. The genes are TRBV12-3 or TRBV12-4 and TRBJ1-1; D gene unclear. Trimming took off 2 bases at V and 2 bases at J, with 3 bases between the two ends. CDR3 length equals 12 residues. CDR3 DNA sequence: TGTGCCAGCAGTTTATTTAACACTGAAGCTTTCTTT. It translates to CASSLFNTEAFF.

This clonotype was counted a few times. The CDR3, as DNA: TGCGCCAGCAGCCTTAGACAGGGGAACTCTGGAAACACCATATATTTT. Its translation: CASSLRQGNSGNTIYF. This chain uses TRBV4-1 with TRBJ1-3; 8 bases agree with TRBD1. Germline V CDR1 and CDR2: MGHRA, YSYEKL. The CDR3 has 16 amino acids. J was trimmed by 0 bases and V by 4 bases; bases with no gene match: 5.

This clonotype occurred a few times. The chain has TRBV12-3 or TRBV12-4 and TRBJ2-7; tentative D call: TRBD2 (7 bases). Trimming removed 6 bases from V and 2 bases from J, with 17 bases in between. This CDR3 region has 15 residues. The CDR3 loop reads CASSHSGGLPYEQYF. Here the CDR3 DNA reads TGTGCCAGCAGCCACTCCGGGGGGCTTCCCTACGAGCAGTACTTC.

In this sample, this clonotype turned up a few times. The chain recombines TRBV5-5 with TRBJ1-2, with D tentatively TRBD1 (5 bases). V was shortened by 7 bases and J by 1 base, with 8 bases between the two germline ends. CDR3 length: 12 residues. Germline-derived CDR1 and CDR2 are SGHKS and YYEKEE (reference sequence). Here the CDR3 reads CASGTVNYGYTF. The CDR3 DNA reads TGTGCCAGCGGGACGGTTAACTATGGCTACACCTTC.

This chain links TRBV11-2 with TRBJ2-1, with 10 bases identical to TRBD2. Germline-derived CDR1 and CDR2 are SGHAT and FQNNGV. With V trimmed by 0 bases and J by 11 bases, 7 bases remained unmatched. The CDR3 is 15 residues long. The CDR3 nucleotides are TGTGCCAGCAGCTTAGAGGGTAGCGGGAGGCAAAAGCAGTTCTTC. Protein sequence: CASSLEGSGRQKQFF. Based on the CDR3 plus reference TRBV11-2 and TRBJ2-1, the full variable domain is EAGVAQSPRYKIIEKRQSVAFWCNPISGHATLYWYQQILGQGPKLLIQFQNNGVVDDSQLPKDRFSAERLKGVDSTLKIQPAKLEDSAVYLCASSLEGSGRQKQFFGPGTRLTVL.

This chain connects TRBV10-2 to TRBJ1-1; no firm D call. Germline lookup yields CDR1 WSHSY and CDR2 SAAADI. V lost 7 bases to trimming and J lost 4 bases, with 10 bases between them. This CDR3 is built from 12 residues. CDR3 DNA: TGCGCCAGCACCGCGGGGATCACTGAAGCTTTCTTT. Translation gives CASTAGITEAFF.